What follows are 26 T cell receptor beta chains derived from one specimen sequenced in a study of cytomegalovirus exposure and HLA in healthy donors. PCR employed 60 Vbeta and 13 Jbeta primers. The table came from immunoSEQ multiplex PCR; TCRdb's copy has only in-frame clones and leaves some out. This sample carries some 110,000 clones, roughly 66% of them seen once, and the ten largest clones take 2.2%. Source material: PBMCs. These receptors came from a woman aged 25 to 39 in good health and CMV-seronegative.

V usage is TRBV29-1 and J usage is TRBJ2-1; 12 bases align to TRBD2. The V gene's germline CDR1 is SQVTM and CDR2 ANQGSEA. The CDR3 covers 12 residues. DNA for the CDR3: TGCAGGGCGGGACTAGCGGGCAATGAGCAGTTCTTC. As protein: CRAGLAGNEQFF.

V usage is TRBV6-1 and J usage is TRBJ2-7; 8 bases are a match to TRBD1. The V gene end was trimmed by 5 bases and the J gene end by 0 bases; junction bases not matched to a gene: 6. The V gene's germline CDR1 is MNHNS and CDR2 SASEGT. This CDR3 is built from 15 residues. CDR3 region: CASSSRTGGSYEQYF. The CDR3 DNA is TGTGCCAGCAGTTCCAGAACAGGGGGCTCCTACGAGCAGTACTTC.

In its sample, this clone was seen a few times. The chain couples TRBV2 to TRBJ2-3; TRBD2 matches at 11 bases. This CDR3 has 16 residues. Trimming took 8 bases from V and 2 from J; bases not matched to a gene: 9. CDR1 is SNHLY and CDR2 is FYNNEI in the germline V gene. Here the CDR3 reads CASFGATSGITDTQYF. CDR3 bases: TGTGCCAGCTTCGGGGCGACTAGCGGGATCACAGATACGCAGTATTTT. The entire variable domain, with the rest obtained from reference TRBV2 and TRBJ2-3, is as follows: EPEVTQTPSHQVTQMGQEVILRCVPISNHLYFYWYRQILGQKVEFLVSFYNNEISEKSEIFDDQFSVERPDGSNFTLKIRSTKLEDSAMYFCASFGATSGITDTQYFGPGTRLTVL.

The chain combines TRBV6-5 with TRBJ2-4; D is possibly TRBD2 (6 bases). The ends were cut back, 10 bases at V and 0 bases at J, with 16 bases in the middle. The CDR3 totals 15 residues. Germline assignment: CDR1 MNHEY and CDR2 SVGAGI. The CDR3 DNA is TGTGCCACCCAGGGCACGGGAGAAGCCAAAAACATTCAGTACTTC. Translating it yields CATQGTGEAKNIQYF.

The rearrangement uses TRBV9 and TRBJ2-7, with TRBD1 matching over 8 bases. After removal of 3 bases from V and 6 bases from J, the junction contained 5 bases not matched to a gene. Germline V gives CDR1 SGDLS, CDR2 YYNGEE. This CDR3 has 13 amino acids. CDR3 amino acids: CASSGTDRVEQYF. The CDR3 DNA is TGTGCCAGCAGCGGAACGGACAGGGTCGAGCAGTACTTC.

V is TRBV14 and J is TRBJ1-1; 9 bases match TRBD1. Germline trimming cut 1 base from V and 1 base from J; bases unmatched to any gene: 4. Germline lookup yields CDR1 SGHDN and CDR2 FVKESK. This CDR3 region has 16 residues. CDR3 coding DNA: TGTGCCAGCAGCCAAGGGACAGGGGCGCAGAACACTGAAGCTTTCTTT. Amino acid sequence: CASSQGTGAQNTEAFF.

This rearrangement joins TRBV7-8 to TRBJ2-2; 11 positions match TRBD2. V shed 0 bases and J 5 bases; nucleotides not matched to a gene: 5. Germline V lookup: CDR1 SGHVS, CDR2 FQNEAQ. CDR3 length equals 17 residues. This chain's CDR3 is CASSLALAGGPTGELFF. CDR3 in DNA: TGTGCCAGCAGCTTAGCTTTAGCGGGAGGGCCTACCGGGGAGCTGTTTTTT.

The chain uses TRBV6-5 and TRBJ2-7; D possibly corresponds to TRBD1 (6 bases). The CDR3 has 15 amino acids. Germline CDR1 MNHEY, CDR2 SVGAGI. Trimming cost V 0 bases and J 4 bases, with 13 bases left between them. This CDR3 reads CASSYSQGKGYEQYF. The CDR3 nucleotides are TGTGCCAGCAGTTACTCGCAGGGGAAAGGATACGAGCAGTACTTC.

V is TRBV5-6 and J is TRBJ1-2, with 11 bases aligning to TRBD1. The CDR3 spans 15 residues. V was clipped by 5 bases and J by 8 bases; unmatched bases: 11. Germline V CDR1 and CDR2: SGHDT, YYEEEE. DNA for the CDR3: TGTGCCAGCAGATTAGGACAGGGGGCGCTTTTGGGCTACACCTTC. It translates to CASRLGQGALLGYTF. The full variable domain, its missing parts supplied by reference TRBV5-6 and TRBJ1-2, is DAGVTQSPTHLIKTRGQQVTLRCSPKSGHDTVSWYQQALGQGPQFIFQYYEEEERQRGNFPDRFSGHQFPNYSSELNVNALLLGDSALYLCASRLGQGALLGYTFGSGTRLTVV.

The V gene is TRBV7-9, the J gene TRBJ2-5; D remains unclear. The CDR3 covers 11 residues. V was pared by 5 bases and J by 3 bases, with 4 bases between. The V gene's germline CDR1 is SEHNR and CDR2 FQNEAQ (reference sequence). CDR3 region: CASSPKETQYF. The CDR3 DNA sequence: TGTGCCAGCAGCCCAAAAGAGACCCAGTACTTC.

The genes are TRBV4-1 and TRBJ2-5; TRBD1 matches at 8 bases. The trim removed 1 base at V and 0 bases at J, leaving 13 bases unmatched. Germline V lookup: CDR1 MGHRA, CDR2 YSYEKL. This CDR3 is 19 amino acids long. CDR3 DNA sequence: TGCGCCAGCAGCCAAGGCAGGGGGCTACTGCCAGCCTACCAAGAGACCCAGTACTTC. It encodes CASSQGRGLLPAYQETQYF.

This chain links TRBV4-3 with TRBJ1-5, with TRBD1 identical over 9 bases. From germline, CDR1 is LGHNA and CDR2 YSLEER. Trimming removed 1 base from V and 4 bases from J; junction bases left unmatched: 5. The CDR3 is 16 residues long. The CDR3 bases are TGCGCCAGCAGCCAAGTAACAGGGGGCCGTAATCAGCCCCAGCATTTT. Its protein product is CASSQVTGGRNQPQHF.

The chain has TRBV28 and TRBJ2-1; 12 nucleotides line up with TRBD2. The germline V gene has CDR1 MDHEN and CDR2 SYDVKM. CDR3 size: 16 residues. The V segment lost 3 bases and the J segment 4 bases; nucleotides outside the gene matches: 4. The DNA of the CDR3 is TGTGCCAGCAGTTTCCTAGCGGGAGGGAATTACAATGAGCAGTTCTTC. Translated: CASSFLAGGNYNEQFF.

In its sample, this clone was seen a few times. CDR3 bases: TGTGCCAGCAGCAAGACAGACTATCAGCCCCAGCATTTT. Amino acid sequence: CASSKTDYQPQHF. The chain employs TRBV7-9 and TRBJ1-5; D is perhaps TRBD1 (5 bases). V lost 5 bases and J lost 5, with 10 bases in between. CDR3 length: 13 residues. CDR1 and CDR2 (germline): SEHNR, FQNEAQ (reference sequence).

V and J are TRBV7-2 and TRBJ2-7; 10 nucleotides match TRBD2. CDR1 is SGHTA and CDR2 is FQGNSA in the germline V gene. CDR3 size: 15 residues. V shed 1 base, J shed 2 bases, and the junction held 2 bases outside the gene matches. This CDR3 is CASSLDGTSAYEQYF. CDR3 sequence (DNA): TGTGCCAGCAGCTTAGATGGGACTAGCGCCTACGAGCAGTACTTC.

This clone was picked up one time. V gene TRBV6-5 combines with J gene TRBJ2-1, with 9 bases aligning to TRBD2. V was clipped by 6 bases and J by 6 bases; unmatched bases: 6. The CDR3 has 14 amino acids. Germline V CDR1 and CDR2: MNHEY, SVGAGI. CDR3 sequence (DNA): TGTGCCAGCAGCCCGGGACTAGCTGCCAATGAGCAGTTCTTC. This gives the protein CASSPGLAANEQFF.

This chain joins TRBV5-4 and TRBJ1-2, with 7 bases aligning to TRBD1. The CDR3 spans 15 residues. The germline CDR1 and CDR2 sequences are SGHNT and YYREEE (reference sequence). With 4 bases clipped from V and 0 bases from J, the junction kept 6 bases outside the gene matches. CDR3 in amino acids: CASSRDRETNYGYTF. The CDR3, as DNA: TGTGCCAGCAGCCGAGACAGGGAAACTAACTATGGCTACACCTTC.

The chain has TRBV5-6 and TRBJ1-5; D might be TRBD1 (5 bases). This CDR3 has 16 amino acids. The ends were cut back, 2 bases at V and 1 base at J, with 13 bases in the middle. Germline V gene sequence: CDR1 SGHDT, CDR2 YYEEEE. The CDR3 bases are TGTGCCAGCAGCTTCGCAGGGTGGGGCAGCAATCAGCCCCAGCATTTT. It specifies CASSFAGWGSNQPQHF.

There are a few counts of this clone. This chain joins TRBV18 and TRBJ2-7; 9 bases agree with TRBD2. J gave up 3 bases and V 6 bases, and 9 bases lay outside the gene matches. CDR1 and CDR2 from the germline V gene are KGHSH and LQKENI. The CDR3 length is 15 residues. This CDR3 reads CASSPQREAGYEQYF. The DNA of the CDR3 is TGTGCCAGCTCCCCCCAGCGGGAGGCAGGCTACGAGCAGTACTTC. Full variable domain (remainder filled in from reference TRBV18 and TRBJ2-7): NAGVMQNPRHLVRRRGQEARLRCSPMKGHSHVYWYRQLPEEGLKFMVYLQKENIIDESGMPKERFSAEFPKEGPSILRIQQVVRGDSAAYFCASSPQREAGYEQYFGPGTRLTVT.

This clone was found once. V and J are TRBV7-9 and TRBJ2-1, with D possibly TRBD2 on 6 matching bases. The V end was cut by 6 bases, the J end by 1 base, with 22 bases between. CDR3 length: 18 residues. CDR1 is SEHNR and CDR2 is FQNEAQ in the germline V gene (reference sequence). CDR3 in amino acids: CASRKAGGSAGSYNEQFF. The CDR3, as DNA: TGTGCCAGCAGAAAAGCTGGCGGCTCCGCGGGGTCCTACAATGAGCAGTTCTTC.

V and J are TRBV2 and TRBJ1-5, with D unclear. Germline V CDR1 and CDR2: SNHLY, FYNNEI. V lost 5 bases, J lost 2 bases, and 13 bases lay in between. CDR3 size: 15 residues. DNA for the CDR3: TGTGCCAGCAGTCCTTTTTCGGTCGGCAATCAGCCCCAGCATTTT. Translated: CASSPFSVGNQPQHF.

For this clone: Relative to the germline gene, one junction end is altered; a read error may explain this. Here the CDR3 DNA reads TGTGCTAGCAGCTTAGACCCACCGCAGACGGGGGCCGGGGAGCTGTTTTTT. Translation: CASSLDPPQTGAGELFF. J is TRBJ2-2 and V is TRBV7-7, with TRBD2 as a possible D gene (6 bases). CDR3 length: 17 amino acids. CDR1 is SSHAT and CDR2 is FNYEAQ in the germline V gene (reference sequence). The full variable domain, with the rest looked up from reference TRBV7-7 and TRBJ2-2, is GAGVSQSPRYKVTKRGQDVTLRCDPISSHATLYWYQQALGQGPEFLTYFNYEAQPDKSGLPSDRFSAERPEGSISTLTIQRTEQRDSAMYRCASSLDPPQTGAGELFFGEGSRLTVL.

The gene calls are TRBV7-3 and TRBJ2-1, with 8 bases fitting TRBD1. Germline assignment: CDR1 SGHTA and CDR2 FQGTGA. This CDR3 spans 16 amino acids. V was clipped by 5 bases and J by 4 bases; unmatched bases: 10. CDR3 sequence (DNA): TGTGCCAGCAGCCTCGATGCCGGGACAGGATACAATGAGCAGTTCTTC. It yields the protein CASSLDAGTGYNEQFF.

V and J are TRBV29-1 and TRBJ2-1, with 13 nucleotides matching TRBD2. Germline V gene lookup returns CDR1 SQVTM and CDR2 ANQGSEA. The CDR3 is 15 amino acids. Trimming removed 6 bases from V and 7 bases from J; junction bases left unmatched: 9. Here the CDR3 DNA reads TGCAGCGTGGGGACTAGCGGGAACTCGCGGAATGAGCAGTTCTTC. Amino acid sequence: CSVGTSGNSRNEQFF.

There are a few counts of this clone. The rearrangement links TRBV10-1 to TRBJ2-7; 11 nucleotides align to TRBD2. CDR1 is WNHNN and CDR2 is SYGVQD in the germline V gene (reference sequence). Unmatched junction bases numbered 17, after V lost 10 bases and J lost 3 bases. The CDR3 loop spans 17 amino acids. CDR3 amino acids: CATYSGRAGPGLYEQYF. In DNA, the CDR3 is TGCGCCACTTATAGCGGGAGGGCCGGTCCGGGGCTCTACGAGCAGTACTTC.

The chain recombines TRBV4-2 with TRBJ2-3; TRBD2 aligns across 8 bases. This CDR3 is 16 amino acids long. The J segment lost 0 bases and the V segment lost 0 bases, leaving 2 bases of the junction unmatched. Germline CDR1 LGHNA, CDR2 YNFKEQ. The CDR3 here is CASSQETSDSTDTQYF. The DNA for the CDR3 is TGTGCCAGCAGCCAAGAGACTAGCGACAGCACAGATACGCAGTATTTT.